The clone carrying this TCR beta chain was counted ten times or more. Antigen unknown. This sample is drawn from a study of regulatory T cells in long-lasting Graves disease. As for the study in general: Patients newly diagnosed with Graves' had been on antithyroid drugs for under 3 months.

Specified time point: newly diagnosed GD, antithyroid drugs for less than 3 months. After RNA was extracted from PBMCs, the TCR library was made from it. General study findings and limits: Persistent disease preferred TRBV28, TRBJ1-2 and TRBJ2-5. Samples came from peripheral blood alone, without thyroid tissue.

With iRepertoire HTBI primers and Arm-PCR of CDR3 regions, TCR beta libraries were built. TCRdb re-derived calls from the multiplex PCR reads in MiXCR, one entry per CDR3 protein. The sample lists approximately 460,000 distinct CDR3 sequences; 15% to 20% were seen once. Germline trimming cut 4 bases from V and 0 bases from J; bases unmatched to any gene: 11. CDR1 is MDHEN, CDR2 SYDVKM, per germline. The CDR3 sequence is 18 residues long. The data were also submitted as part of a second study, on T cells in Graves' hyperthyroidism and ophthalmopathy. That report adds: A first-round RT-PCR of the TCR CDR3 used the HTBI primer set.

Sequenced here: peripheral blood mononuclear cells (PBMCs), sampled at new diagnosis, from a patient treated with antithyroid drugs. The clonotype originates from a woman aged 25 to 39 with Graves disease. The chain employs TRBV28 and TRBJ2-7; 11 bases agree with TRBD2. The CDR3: CASSSPGTSGGSSYEQYF. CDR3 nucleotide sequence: TGTGCCAGCAGTTCTCCCGGGACTAGCGGAGGAAGCTCCTACGAGCAGTACTTC. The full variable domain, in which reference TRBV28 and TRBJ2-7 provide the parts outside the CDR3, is DVKVTQSSRYLVKRTGEKVFLECVQDMDHENMFWYRQDPGLGLRLIYFSYDVKMKEKGDIPEGYSVSREKKERFSLILESASTNQTSMYLCASSSPGTSGGSSYEQYFGPGTRLTVT.